This T cell receptor (beta chain) was profiled in a study of beta chain features in type 1 diabetes. Study details: Cell yields, age and gender were similar between patients and healthy donors. The study examined 107,917,701 sorted cells across all samples.

Study findings and constraints: Shorter TCRB CDR3s, moderately but significantly so, were found in Type 1 diabetes patients in all four CD4+ subsets.

This clone was counted only a few times. Antigen: not known. It was one heparinised blood draw, averaging approximately 100 mL, that each donor gave. There are 13 residues in the CDR3. The germline CDR1 and CDR2 sequences are GTSNPN and SVGIG (reference sequence). The J segment lost 2 bases and the V segment lost 8 bases, leaving 5 bases of the junction unmatched. Expressed TCRB transcripts were sequenced, since all the RNA that had been isolated was reverse transcribed. Generated by immunoSEQ multiplex PCR, the TCRdb table keeps only in-frame clones and is missing some. The data contain 200,000 to 300,000 clones, approximately 20% of them seen just once; the ten biggest clones take up around 0.03%.

The sample was naive CD4+ T cells from blood. This chain uses TRBV30 with TRBJ2-5; 10 nucleotides align to TRBD2. This sequence was found in a woman aged 40 to 50 with type 1 diabetes. The CDR3, as DNA: TGTGCCCGCTCGACTAGCGGGCAAGAGACCCAGTACTTC. Amino acids: CARSTSGQETQYF.